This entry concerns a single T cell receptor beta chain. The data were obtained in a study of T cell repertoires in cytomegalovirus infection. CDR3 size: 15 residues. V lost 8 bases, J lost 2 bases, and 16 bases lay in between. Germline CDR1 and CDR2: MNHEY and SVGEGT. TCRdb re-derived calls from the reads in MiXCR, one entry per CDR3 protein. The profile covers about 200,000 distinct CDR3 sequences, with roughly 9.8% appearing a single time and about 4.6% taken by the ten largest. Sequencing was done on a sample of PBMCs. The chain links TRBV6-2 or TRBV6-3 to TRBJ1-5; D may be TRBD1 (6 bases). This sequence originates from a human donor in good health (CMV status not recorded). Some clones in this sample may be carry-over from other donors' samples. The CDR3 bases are TGTGCCAGCTCGGACAGCTTCCAAGGCAATCAGCCCCAGCATTTT. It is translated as CASSDSFQGNQPQHF.